Shown below are 10 T cell receptor beta chains from a single sample sequenced in a study of cytomegalovirus exposure and HLA in healthy donors. The PCR made use of 60 Vbeta and 13 Jbeta primers. Clones were read by immunoSEQ multiplex PCR, and TCRdb kept only the in-frame ones, dropping some. There are 80,000 to 100,000 clones in the sample, with approximately 15% held by the top ten. The sequencing input was PBMCs. The receptors shown here come from a man aged 50-59 years in good health and CMV-seropositive.

The J gene is TRBJ2-7, the V gene TRBV6-6, with 8 bases lining up with TRBD2. CDR1 MNHNY and CDR2 SVGAGI come from the germline V gene (reference sequence). Unmatched junction bases numbered 1, after V lost 6 bases and J lost 3 bases. This CDR3 is 12 amino acids long. DNA for the CDR3: TGTGCCAGCAGCGGGACTAGCTACGAGCAGTACTTC. Translating gives CASSGTSYEQYF.

The J gene is TRBJ2-2, the V gene TRBV9; 12 bases are a match to TRBD2. CDR3 size: 18 residues. The germline gives CDR1 SGDLS, CDR2 YYNGEE. V gave up 2 bases and J gave up 8 bases; unmatched junction bases: 13. In nucleotides, the CDR3 is TGTGCCAGCAGCGTCGACGACCGACTAGCGGGAGAGGTTGGGGAGCTGTTTTTT. Amino acids: CASSVDDRLAGEVGELFF.

The CDR3 DNA sequence: TGTGCCAGCTCACCCCTTAATGAGCCCCAGCATTTT. Translated: CASSPLNEPQHF. V is TRBV18 and J is TRBJ1-5; D not certain. The V end lost 3 bases, the J end lost 8 bases, and 8 bases lay between the germline ends. Germline V gene data show CDR1 as KGHSH and CDR2 as LQKENI. The CDR3 has 12 amino acids.

The chain combines TRBV7-2 with TRBJ1-1; 8 nucleotides align to TRBD1. Trimming took 4 bases from V and 5 from J; bases not matched to a gene: 9. The CDR3 runs 15 residues. From germline, CDR1 is SGHTA and CDR2 FQGNSA. CDR3 amino acids: CASSSAAGGRTEAFF. The CDR3 region has the DNA TGTGCCAGCAGCTCGGCGGCAGGGGGCCGGACTGAAGCTTTCTTT.

The V and J genes are TRBV6-9 and TRBJ2-7; 14 bases agree with TRBD2. From germline, CDR1 is MNHGY and CDR2 SVAAGI. This CDR3 spans 17 amino acids. J gave up 2 bases and V 4 bases, and 7 bases lay outside the gene matches. The CDR3 loop reads CASSSRLAGGHTYEQYV. For the CDR3, the DNA is TGTGCCAGCAGTTCCCGACTAGCGGGAGGGCATACCTACGAGCAGTACGTC.

On this clone: Sequence at one end of the junction differs from germline and may be a read error. The CDR3 coding sequence is TGTGCTAGCAGCCCCCCCCTCTCACGGGGGGCTTTCTTT. Translation gives CASSPPLSRGAFF. V usage is TRBV7-7 and J usage is TRBJ1-1, with a possible D match to TRBD1 (5 bases). CDR3 length: 13 residues. Germline V gene sequence: CDR1 SSHAT, CDR2 FNYEAQ (reference sequence).

V is TRBV11-3 and J is TRBJ1-2, with 11 bases aligning to TRBD1. The germline CDR1 and CDR2 sequences are SGHNT and YENEEA. V shed 5 bases and J 2 bases; nucleotides not matched to a gene: 7. The CDR3 runs to 16 residues. The CDR3 reads CASSHPGTGGNYGYTF. The CDR3 DNA reads TGTGCCAGCAGCCACCCGGGGACAGGGGGAAACTATGGCTACACCTTC.

The CDR3 coding sequence is TGTGCCAGCAGCGTAGCGAGGACTAGTTTTCCCAATGAGCAGTTCTTC. Its protein product is CASSVARTSFPNEQFF. The V gene is TRBV9, the J gene TRBJ2-1, with 7 bases aligning to TRBD2. CDR1 is SGDLS and CDR2 is YYNGEE in the germline V gene. The trim removed 0 bases at V and 6 bases at J, leaving 9 bases unmatched. The CDR3 extends over 16 amino acids.

The rearrangement joins TRBV10-3 to TRBJ1-2, with 9 nucleotides matching TRBD1. With V trimmed by 4 bases and J by 8 bases, 11 bases remained unmatched. This CDR3 spans 15 amino acids. Germline V gene lookup returns CDR1 ENHRY and CDR2 SYGVKD. The CDR3 loop reads CAISGFGQGSGGYTF. Here the CDR3 DNA reads TGTGCCATCAGTGGATTCGGACAGGGGTCCGGGGGCTACACCTTC.

The chain couples TRBV10-1 to TRBJ1-1; 10 bases are a match to TRBD1. The V gene end was trimmed by 2 bases and the J gene end by 11 bases; junction bases not matched to a gene: 2. Per the germline V gene, CDR1 is WNHNN and CDR2 is SYGVQD (reference sequence). The CDR3 is 12 amino acids. The CDR3 DNA reads TGCGCCAGCAGTGAGGCGGACAGGGGGGCTTTCTTT. Translated: CASSEADRGAFF.